The entry that follows covers one TCR beta chain sequence. V gave up 5 bases and J gave up 0 bases, with 8 bases separating them. The CDR3 is 13 residues long. Looked up from germline, CDR1 is SGHNT and CDR2 is YYREEE (reference sequence). This entry is derived from a study of blood T cell repertoires in COVID-19. Across the whole study: Sites in the United States, Italy and Spain provided acute and convalescent COVID-19 samples. The analysed material was cDNA or gDNA that came from T cells, B-cell-depleted T cells, or PBMCs.

Repertoires were generated with immunoSEQ multiplex PCR, while TCRdb's copy carries only in-frame clones and drops some. The table has roughly 71,000 clones, more than 80% seen once. The TCR was taken from a man in his thirties or forties with acute or convalescent COVID-19. Material for sequencing was peripheral blood. The chain has TRBV5-4 and TRBJ2-5; D not resolved. This CDR3 reads CASSNKYQETQYF. CDR3 nucleotide sequence: TGTGCCAGCAGTAACAAGTACCAAGAGACCCAGTACTTC.